Each of the 29 T cell receptor beta chains below was sequenced from the same sample in a study of esophageal squamous cell carcinoma under preoperative chemotherapy. TCRdb redid the calling of the PCR reads with MiXCR, one entry per CDR3 protein. The data show about 15,000 distinct CDR3 sequences, with approximately 61% seen just once and about half held by the top ten. Time point specified: before preoperative PTX-NDP chemotherapy. This specimen was acquired from a patient given preoperative chemotherapy. Receptors were obtained from a human donor with esophageal squamous cell carcinoma. The donor label of this sample is uncertain.

The chain combines TRBV6-1 with TRBJ2-4; D could derive from TRBD1 or TRBD2 (5 bases each). Germline V CDR1 and CDR2: MNHNS, SASEGT. The CDR3 loop spans 14 amino acids. This CDR3 reads CASGGGQQGETQYF. CDR3 coding DNA: TGTGCGAGCGGAGGCGGCCAGCAAGGGGAGACTCAGTACTTC.

This clonotype was seen more than once but under ten times. The V and J genes are TRBV6-5 and TRBJ2-1; D is possibly TRBD1 or TRBD2 (5 bases each). From germline, CDR1 is MNHEY and CDR2 SVGAGI. The CDR3 is made up of 17 amino acids. V lost 0 bases to trimming and J lost 10 bases, with 22 bases between them. The CDR3 protein is CASSYSAGTAVLSEQFF. In nucleotides, the CDR3 is TGTGCCAGCAGTTACTCAGCCGGGACCGCCGTTCTTAGCGAGCAGTTCTTC.

This clonotype was seen a few times. The chain has TRBV7-2 and TRBJ2-7; TRBD2 matches 7 bases. V trimming: 6 bases; J trimming: 2 bases; junction bases outside the gene matches: 7. This CDR3 comprises 14 residues. The germline V gene has CDR1 SGHTA and CDR2 FQGNSA. CDR3: CASRGASGAYEQYF. The CDR3 bases are TGTGCCAGCAGAGGGGCTAGCGGAGCCTACGAGCAGTACTTC.

The chain combines TRBV10-1 with TRBJ2-3; D is perhaps TRBD1 (6 bases). This CDR3 is 12 amino acids long. Deletions cut 8 bases from V and 11 bases from J, with 17 bases between. From germline, CDR1 is WNHNN and CDR2 SYGVQD (reference sequence). As DNA, the CDR3 is TGCGCCAGCGGTGGGGGCACCGATGAGCAGTATTTT. Encoded protein: CASGGGTDEQYF.

This clonotype came up once. The chain combines TRBV7-2 with TRBJ2-5, with 10 bases identical to TRBD2. The junction had 14 bases not matched to a gene; V was cut back by 11 bases and J by 11 bases. Germline assignment: CDR1 SGHTA and CDR2 FQGNSA. CDR3 length: 13 residues. CDR3 sequence (DNA): TGTGCCGTCGGACTAGCGGACTACAATGAGCAGTACTTC. Translating it yields CAVGLADYNEQYF.

This CDR3 is CASSPGRGDLNQETQYF. The DNA for the CDR3 is TGTGCCAGCAGCCCGGGGCGCGGCGACCTTAACCAAGAGACGCAGTATTTT. The chain couples TRBV11-3 to TRBJ2-3, with D perhaps being TRBD1 or TRBD2 (5 bases each). The CDR3 contains 17 residues. The V and J ends lost 5 bases and 9 bases respectively, with 27 bases between them. Germline CDR1 is SGHNT and CDR2 is YENEEA.

This clonotype has only a few counts. This chain joins TRBV18 and TRBJ2-5; 8 bases are shared with TRBD1. V was pared by 5 bases and J by 5 bases, with 13 bases of the junction left unmatched. Germline V gives CDR1 KGHSH, CDR2 LQKENI. The length of the CDR3 is 16 residues. Here the CDR3 DNA reads TGTGCCAGCTCAGCCAGGGGACAGGCGGCGGTTGAGACCCAGTACTTC. This codes for CASSARGQAAVETQYF. The whole variable domain, filled in from reference TRBV18 and TRBJ2-5, reads NAGVMQNPRHLVRRRGQEARLRCSPMKGHSHVYWYRQLPEEGLKFMVYLQKENIIDESGMPKERFSAEFPKEGPSILRIQQVVRGDSAAYFCASSARGQAAVETQYFGPGTRLLVL.

This clonotype has a handful of counts. At one boundary the junction diverges from the germline segment, which might be a read error. The chain joins TRBV6-5 to TRBJ2-3; a possible D gene is TRBD2 (7 bases). Germline CDR1 is MNHEY and CDR2 is SVGAGI. The length of the CDR3 is 14 residues. The CDR3 here is CAGPGGGDKETQYF. The CDR3 coding sequence is TGTGCGGGGCCTGGGGGGGGGGACAAAGAGACCCAGTATTTC.

This clonotype was counted ten times or more. The V call is TRBV10-1, the J call TRBJ2-7; D is ambiguous. The CDR3 has 13 amino acids. CDR1 and CDR2 (germline): WNHNN, SYGVQD (reference sequence). Trimming left V 2 bases short and J 4 bases short, with 9 bases between. CDR3 coding DNA: TGCGCCAGCAGTGAGGCCGGCAGATACGAGCAGTACTTC. This translates into CASSEAGRYEQYF.

The chain has TRBV11-2 and TRBJ1-1, with 8 bases identical to TRBD2. The J call may be wrong; the DNA end is better matched by TRBJ2-5. In germline, CDR1 is SGHAT, CDR2 FQNNGV. This CDR3 comprises 17 residues. The CDR3 here is CASSLGPSGGGQETQYF. CDR3 sequence (DNA): TGTGCCAGCAGCTTAGGGCCCAGCGGGGGTGGTCAAGAGACCCAGTACTTC.

This chain uses TRBV6-1 with TRBJ2-4, with a tentative D call TRBD1 (6 bases). The tail of the sequence fits TRBJ2-7 better, so the J call may be wrong. CDR1 and CDR2 (germline): MNHNS, SASEGT. This CDR3 is built from 15 residues. CDR3 coding DNA: TGTGCCAGCAAACTCCTTGGACAGAGAGACTACGAGCAGTACTTC. Translation: CASKLLGQRDYEQYF.

The chain couples TRBV6-1 to TRBJ1-2; 8 nucleotides line up with TRBD2. The better agreement between TRBJ2-7 and the DNA end casts doubt on the J call. Germline values: CDR1 MNHNS, CDR2 SASEGT. This CDR3 is built from 12 residues. The CDR3: CASRPGGNEQYF. For the CDR3, the DNA is TGTGCCAGCAGACCGGGGGGGAACGAGCAGTACTTC.

A word on this clonotype: A clone one base away is much larger, so this may be a read error. The CDR3, as DNA: TGTGCCAGCAGCTTCGGGGGGTCCACAGATACGCGGTATTTT. Translated: CASSFGGSTDTRYF. The rearrangement uses TRBV7-2 and TRBJ2-5, with TRBD2 matching 7 bases. The CDR3 contains 14 residues. Germline CDR1 SGHTA, CDR2 FQGNSA.

This chain uses TRBV7-6 with TRBJ2-1; a possible D gene is TRBD2 (6 bases). CDR3 size: 15 residues. V was pared by 3 bases and J by 3 bases, with 12 bases between. In germline, CDR1 is SGHVS, CDR2 FNYEAQ. The CDR3, as DNA: TGTGCCAGCAGCTTGGGACGGGGACTCTACAATGAGCAGTTCTTC. Translating it yields CASSLGRGLYNEQFF.

The rearrangement links TRBV5-1 to TRBJ2-1; possibly TRBD1 for D (6 bases). The germline V gene encodes CDR1 SGHRS and CDR2 YFSETQ. V lost 4 bases, J lost 5 bases, and 16 bases lay in between. The length of the CDR3 is 15 residues. CDR3 sequence (DNA): TGCGCCAGCAGCCCCGGCTGGGGGCGAAACAATGAGCAGTTCTTC. Its translation: CASSPGWGRNNEQFF.

The table lists this clonotype with a count of one. Here the CDR3 DNA reads TGTGCCAGCAGTGAAGGGACAGGGTCCTACGAGCAGTACTTC. This encodes CASSEGTGSYEQYF. V and J are TRBV6-1 and TRBJ2-4; 8 positions match TRBD1. The J call may be faulty, since TRBJ2-7 better matches the DNA end. CDR3 size: 14 residues. Looked up from germline, CDR1 is MNHNS and CDR2 is SASEGT.

The chain joins TRBV6-1 to TRBJ2-2, with D possibly matching TRBD2 (5 bases). The tail of the sequence fits TRBJ2-3 better, so the J call may be wrong. CDR1 is MNHNS, CDR2 SASEGT, per germline. This CDR3 is built from 15 residues. CDR3 bases: TGTGCCAGCAGATCTAGGGCTGGGAGCACAGAGAAGCAGTATTTT. Translation: CASRSRAGSTEKQYF.

This clonotype is classed as medium-sized. The chain uses TRBV7-2 and TRBJ2-1; 10 bases are shared with TRBD2. CDR1 is SGHTA, CDR2 FQGNSA, per germline. The CDR3 has 14 amino acids. The V and J ends lost 1 base and 15 bases, in that order; junction bases with no gene match: 9. CDR3 amino acids: CASSLGGSGRWPFF. The CDR3 nucleotides are TGTGCCAGCAGCTTAGGGGGTAGCGGGAGGTGGCCGTTCTTC.

This chain connects TRBV12-3 or TRBV12-4 to TRBJ2-3; D gene uncertain. Trimming removed 1 base from V and 8 bases from J, with 10 bases in between. This CDR3 contains 13 residues. The CDR3 DNA reads TGTGCCAGCAGTTTAGGGCAGCCGAGTACGCAGTATTTT. This gives the protein CASSLGQPSTQYF.

A word on this clonotype: The CDR3 does not end in the conserved phenylalanine or tryptophan, so this is likely a read error. The chain is built from TRBV6-1 and TRBJ2-5; D uncertain. Germline V gene sequence: CDR1 MNHNS, CDR2 SASEGT. This CDR3 region has 13 residues. Trimming cost V 6 bases and J 4 bases, with 12 bases left between them. For the CDR3, the DNA is TGTGCCAGCAGCTGGGGTATCCGAGAGACCCAGTACTTA. Its protein product is CASSWGIRETQYL.

The V call is TRBV6-1, the J call TRBJ2-1; 10 bases line up with TRBD1. The V gene end was trimmed by 6 bases and the J gene end by 12 bases; junction bases not matched to a gene: 14. Germline-derived CDR1 and CDR2 are MNHNS and SASEGT. The CDR3 spans 15 residues. The CDR3 DNA sequence: TGTGCCAGCAGAACCGGACAGGGGGACAAAGAGGCGCAGTTCTTC. It specifies CASRTGQGDKEAQFF.

This chain uses TRBV10-3 with TRBJ2-4, with D maybe TRBD2 (7 bases). Germline V lookup: CDR1 ENHRY, CDR2 SYGVKD. CDR3 length equals 14 residues. CDR3: CAGRGGHDQEIQYF. The CDR3 coding sequence is TGTGCGGGGCGCGGGGGACATGACCAAGAGATTCAGTACTTC.

The chain recombines TRBV6-1 with TRBJ2-1; D is possibly TRBD2 (6 bases). Trimming pared 5 bases from V and 4 bases from J, leaving 12 bases between. The CDR3 is 14 amino acids. The germline V gene has CDR1 MNHNS and CDR2 SASEGT. The CDR3 protein is CASSPQGGYNEQFF. In DNA, the CDR3 is TGTGCCAGCAGTCCTCAGGGAGGTTACAATGAGCAGTTCTTC.

This clonotype was counted at least ten times. This rearrangement joins TRBV7-2 to TRBJ2-2; a weak D match, TRBD1 (5 bases). Looked up from germline, CDR1 is SGHTA and CDR2 is FQGNSA. The CDR3 spans 16 residues. V lost 1 base, J lost 5 bases, and 14 bases lay in between. CDR3 residues: CASSLGPGFGTGELFF. CDR3 DNA sequence: TGTGCCAGCAGCTTAGGCCCAGGGTTTGGAACCGGGGAGCTGTTTTTT.

The chain links TRBV6-1 to TRBJ2-7; 10 positions agree with TRBD2. CDR1 MNHNS and CDR2 SASEGT come from the germline V gene. There are 15 residues in the CDR3. Trimming took 5 bases from V and 3 from J; bases not matched to a gene: 7. The CDR3 loop is CASSSLAGVGYEQYF. CDR3 bases: TGTGCCAGCAGTAGTCTAGCGGGAGTGGGCTACGAGCAGTACTTC.

The rearrangement joins TRBV12-3 or TRBV12-4 to TRBJ2-7; D is undetermined. The assigned J gene may be wrong: the sequence end matches TRBJ2-5 better. CDR3 length: 13 amino acids. CDR3: CASTSSSQETQYF. The CDR3 DNA reads TGTGCCAGCACCTCCTCCTCTCAAGAGACCCAGTACTTC.

This clonotype was detected a few times. This chain links TRBV6-1 with TRBJ1-1; tentative D call: TRBD1 (5 bases). V lost 7 bases and J lost 1, with 10 bases in between. The CDR3 has 13 amino acids. CDR1 and CDR2 (germline): MNHNS, SASEGT. The chain's CDR3 is CASNPGQNTEAFF. In nucleotides, the CDR3 is TGTGCCAGCAACCCAGGACAGAACACTGAAGCTTTCTTT.

The chain is built from TRBV6-1 and TRBJ2-4, with TRBD2 as a possible D gene (7 bases). The CDR3 has 15 amino acids. Germline CDR1 is MNHNS and CDR2 is SASEGT. V gave up 1 base and J gave up 13 bases, with 20 bases separating them. DNA for the CDR3: TGTGCCAGCAGTGAAGGGGGCCGGGGGGCCGGCATCCAGTACTTC. This encodes CASSEGGRGAGIQYF.

This clonotype showed up just a few times. The chain couples TRBV4-1 to TRBJ2-2, with D perhaps matching TRBD1 or TRBD2 (5 bases each). The germline gives CDR1 MGHRA, CDR2 YSYEKL. The CDR3 extends over 15 amino acids. V was cut by 3 bases and J by 8 bases, with 16 bases left in between. The CDR3, as DNA: TGCGCCAGCAGCCAGGGGGACCTCACCGCAGGGGAGCTGTTTTTT. Translated: CASSQGDLTAGELFF.